A single sample is the source of the 26 T cell receptor beta chains below, sequenced in a study of cytomegalovirus exposure and HLA in healthy donors. Primers for the PCR totalled 60 Vbeta and 13 Jbeta. The table came from immunoSEQ multiplex PCR; TCRdb's copy has only in-frame clones and leaves some out. The table includes about 62,000 clones, just under 75% detected once. Source material: PBMCs. These receptor sequences come from a woman in her 30s in good health and CMV-seronegative.

The J gene is TRBJ2-7, the V gene TRBV19; 7 nucleotides line up with TRBD2. The germline CDR1 and CDR2 sequences are LNHDA and SQIVND (reference sequence). This CDR3 has 15 amino acids. After removal of 1 base from V and 2 bases from J, the junction contained 5 bases not matched to a gene. CDR3: CASSIGGGPPYEQYF. CDR3 DNA: TGTGCCAGTAGTATAGGCGGGGGACCCCCCTACGAGCAGTACTTC.

The chain has TRBV5-4 and TRBJ1-2; D gene uncertain. CDR3 length: 15 residues. Trimming cost V 3 bases and J 5 bases, with 17 bases left between them. Per the germline V gene, CDR1 is SGHNT and CDR2 is YYREEE (reference sequence). Written as DNA, the CDR3 is TGTGCCAGCAGCTCCACAGATTATAACTCGTATGGCTACACCTTC. Translation: CASSSTDYNSYGYTF.

The rearrangement links TRBV15 to TRBJ1-1; TRBD1 is a possible D gene (6 bases). V lost 5 bases and J lost 1, with 14 bases in between. The length of the CDR3 is 15 residues. The germline V gene encodes CDR1 LNHNV and CDR2 YYDKDF (reference sequence). In DNA, the CDR3 is TGTGCCACCAGCCGGGACCGAGGGGGGAACACTGAAGCTTTCTTT. Translated: CATSRDRGGNTEAFF.

The V gene is TRBV5-6, the J gene TRBJ1-6; D is possibly TRBD1 (5 bases). This CDR3 spans 15 amino acids. Germline CDR1 and CDR2: SGHDT and YYEEEE. V shed 6 bases and J shed 7 bases, with 17 bases lying between them. CDR3 nucleotide sequence: TGTGCCAGCACCCCGGGGGGGACTCACAATTCACCCCTCCACTTT. Translation: CASTPGGTHNSPLHF.

This clone was seen a single time. The gene calls are TRBV7-9 and TRBJ2-7, with D unresolved. V lost 2 bases and J lost 2, with 7 bases in between. Germline lookup yields CDR1 SEHNR and CDR2 FQNEAQ (reference sequence). The CDR3 consists of 13 residues. The CDR3 region has the DNA TGTGCCAGCAGCTTATCGCCGGCCTACGAGCAGTACTTC. Translated, it gives CASSLSPAYEQYF.

The chain has TRBV27 and TRBJ2-5; TRBD1 is a possible D gene (5 bases). The germline gives CDR1 MNHEY, CDR2 SMNVEV (reference sequence). The V and J ends lost 3 bases and 4 bases respectively, with 24 bases between them. CDR3 length equals 18 residues. The chain's CDR3 is CASSFRMFGQGLRETQYF. In DNA, the CDR3 is TGTGCCAGCAGTTTTCGAATGTTTGGGCAGGGCTTACGAGAGACCCAGTACTTC.

Points on this clone: Other DNA sequences of this sample code for an identical CDR3. The J gene is TRBJ2-6, the V gene TRBV9; D is possibly TRBD1 (6 bases). The CDR3 runs to 18 residues. Trimming took off 0 bases at V and 0 bases at J, with 13 bases between the two ends. The germline V gene encodes CDR1 SGDLS and CDR2 YYNGEE. CDR3 loop: CASSVGGQFTSGANVLTF. CDR3 nucleotide sequence: TGTGCCAGCAGCGTAGGAGGACAGTTCACCTCTGGGGCCAACGTCCTGACTTTC.

The chain joins TRBV6-1 to TRBJ2-1; TRBD2 matches at 16 bases. Germline V CDR1 and CDR2: MNHNS, SASEGT. This CDR3 is built from 16 residues. V shed 3 bases and J 7 bases; nucleotides not matched to a gene: 3. The CDR3 DNA is TGTGCCAGCAGTGATGGGACTAGCGGGAGGGTAAATGAGCAGTTCTTC. Translated, it gives CASSDGTSGRVNEQFF.

On this clone: Other DNA sequences in the same sample also yield this CDR3. CDR3 in DNA: TGCGCCAGCAGTGCAAATCTTGGGGCCTCAGATACGCAGTATTTT. Its translation: CASSANLGASDTQYF. The rearrangement uses TRBV5-1 and TRBJ2-3, with D perhaps matching TRBD1 (5 bases). The germline V gene has CDR1 SGHRS and CDR2 YFSETQ. This CDR3 comprises 15 residues. V shed 5 bases and J shed 4 bases, with 17 bases lying between them.

In DNA, the CDR3 is TGTGCCAGTAGTATAGGGGGACTCGCGGTCGAGCAGTACTTC. It translates to CASSIGGLAVEQYF. The chain carries TRBV19 and TRBJ2-7; maybe TRBD2 (6 bases). V was pared by 1 base and J by 6 bases, with 13 bases between. Germline V gives CDR1 LNHDA, CDR2 SQIVND (reference sequence). The CDR3 spans 14 residues.

The CDR3 reads CASRASSNQPQHF. For the CDR3, the DNA is TGTGCCAGCAGGGCCTCTAGCAATCAGCCCCAGCATTTT. The chain recombines TRBV7-9 with TRBJ1-5, with D unresolved. This CDR3 is 13 amino acids long. Germline loops: CDR1 SEHNR, CDR2 FQNEAQ (reference sequence). V lost 6 bases to trimming and J lost 0 bases, with 6 bases between them.

This chain joins TRBV27 and TRBJ2-1; the D gene is possibly TRBD2 (5 bases). CDR3 size: 14 residues. Germline CDR1 reads MNHEY; CDR2 reads SMNVEV (reference sequence). The V and J ends lost 6 bases and 1 base respectively, with 10 bases between them. CDR3 DNA sequence: TGTGCCAGCAGGTTAGCGCGATCCTACAATGAGCAGTTCTTC. Amino acids: CASRLARSYNEQFF.

Here the CDR3 reads CASSVEGGGPGDTQYF. The DNA of the CDR3 is TGTGCCAGCAGCGTAGAAGGGGGAGGGCCCGGAGATACGCAGTATTTT. The rearrangement joins TRBV9 to TRBJ2-3; possibly TRBD2 for D (7 bases). V lost 0 bases and J 5 bases, leaving 16 bases between the germline ends. This CDR3 is built from 16 residues. Germline CDR1 SGDLS, CDR2 YYNGEE.

This clone was counted a single time. The chain has TRBV25-1 and TRBJ2-5, with D possibly TRBD2 on 5 matching bases. The J call may be wrong; the DNA end is better matched by TRBJ2-7. This CDR3 region has 14 residues. CDR1 and CDR2 (germline): MGHDK, SYGVNS. CDR3 bases: TGTGCCAGCAACGGAGCGGAGATTCCCTACGAGCAGTACTTC. Protein sequence: CASNGAEIPYEQYF.

This clone was detected a few times. V and J are TRBV6-1 and TRBJ1-1; no definite D call. CDR3 size: 13 residues. CDR1 is MNHNS, CDR2 SASEGT, per germline. The V and J ends lost 5 bases and 5 bases respectively, with 12 bases between them. CDR3: CASSTLAATEAFF. The CDR3 nucleotides are TGTGCCAGCAGTACCCTCGCGGCGACTGAAGCTTTCTTT.

This chain joins TRBV4-1 and TRBJ1-2; 12 bases agree with TRBD1. The CDR3 is made up of 16 amino acids. Germline values: CDR1 MGHRA, CDR2 YSYEKL. Germline trimming cut 0 bases from V and 7 bases from J; bases unmatched to any gene: 6. CDR3: CASSQDGGQGAFGYTF. In DNA, the CDR3 is TGCGCCAGCAGCCAAGATGGGGGACAGGGGGCGTTTGGCTACACCTTC.

The rearrangement links TRBV7-3 to TRBJ2-1; 7 nucleotides line up with TRBD1. CDR1 is SGHTA, CDR2 FQGTGA, per germline. The CDR3 is 12 amino acids. After removal of 5 bases from V and 9 bases from J, the junction contained 4 bases not matched to a gene. The CDR3 reads CASSLDRAEQFF. DNA for the CDR3: TGTGCCAGCAGCCTAGACAGGGCTGAGCAGTTCTTC.

V usage is TRBV5-1 and J usage is TRBJ2-1; TRBD2 might be the D (6 bases). CDR3 size: 12 residues. V was pared by 4 bases and J by 14 bases, with 16 bases between. CDR1 SGHRS and CDR2 YFSETQ come from the germline V gene. The CDR3 reads CASSPSVGGEFF. The CDR3 DNA reads as TGCGCCAGCAGCCCTAGCGTTGGAGGGGAGTTCTTC.

To note about this clone: Distinct nucleotide sequences in the sample also encode this CDR3. The rearrangement links TRBV9 to TRBJ2-5; 15 bases line up with TRBD2. The V gene end was trimmed by 4 bases and the J gene end by 4 bases; junction bases not matched to a gene: 5. Germline V gene data show CDR1 as SGDLS and CDR2 as YYNGEE. This CDR3 contains 16 residues. CDR3 in amino acids: CASSPGLAGGGETQYF. CDR3 DNA: TGTGCCAGCAGCCCCGGACTAGCGGGAGGGGGAGAGACCCAGTACTTC.

The chain is built from TRBV6-6 and TRBJ2-2; TRBD2 matches 10 bases. The CDR3 totals 16 residues. Germline loops: CDR1 MNHNY, CDR2 SVGAGI (reference sequence). Trimming took 0 bases from V and 5 from J; bases not matched to a gene: 3. CDR3 loop: CASSYSLAGETGELFF. The CDR3 DNA sequence: TGTGCCAGCAGTTACTCGCTAGCGGGAGAAACCGGGGAGCTGTTTTTT.

The genes are TRBV5-5 and TRBJ1-5, with 9 bases that match TRBD1. The germline CDR1 and CDR2 sequences are SGHKS and YYEKEE (reference sequence). V was clipped by 0 bases and J by 4 bases; unmatched bases: 5. The CDR3 extends over 16 amino acids. CDR3 nucleotides: TGTGCCAGCAGCTTGGGGGGGGACAGGGAGAATCAGCCCCAGCATTTT. This sequence encodes CASSLGGDRENQPQHF.

The V gene is TRBV27, the J gene TRBJ1-2, with D tentatively TRBD1 (5 bases). V shed 1 base and J shed 6 bases, with 18 bases lying between them. Germline V gives CDR1 MNHEY, CDR2 SMNVEV (reference sequence). The CDR3 extends over 16 amino acids. CDR3 sequence: CASSLLGPQGAHGYTF. In DNA, the CDR3 is TGTGCCAGCAGTTTATTGGGGCCCCAGGGCGCCCATGGCTACACCTTC.

This sequence joins TRBV21-1 and TRBJ2-1; the D call in the table, TRBD2, was not verified against the DNA. TRBV21-1 is a pseudogene locus. This CDR3 spans 17 amino acids. CDR3 residues: CASSFRVDLNVYNEQFF. The DNA for the CDR3 is TGTGCCAGCAGCTTCCGAGTTGATCTGAACGTGTACAATGAGCAGTTCTTC.

The chain links TRBV11-2 to TRBJ2-3; TRBD2 matches 7 bases. J gave up 2 bases and V 6 bases, and 5 bases lay outside the gene matches. The CDR3 sequence is 14 residues long. Germline CDR1 reads SGHAT; CDR2 reads FQNNGV. CDR3 DNA sequence: TGTGCCAGCAGTCCCGGGGGGACCACAGATACGCAGTATTTT. Encoded protein: CASSPGGTTDTQYF.

This rearrangement joins TRBV4-2 to TRBJ2-7; TRBD2 is a possible D gene (5 bases). Trimming cost V 5 bases and J 4 bases, with 24 bases left between them. The CDR3 loop spans 17 amino acids. Germline V gives CDR1 LGHNA, CDR2 YNFKEQ. The CDR3 spells CASSLYPFLEGRYEQYF. The CDR3 nucleotides read TGTGCCAGCAGCTTGTACCCCTTCTTAGAGGGTAGGTACGAGCAGTACTTC.

Here the CDR3 DNA reads TGTGCCAGCAGTTACTCGAGCGGTCAGCCCCAGCATTTT. It translates to CASSYSSGQPQHF. J is TRBJ1-5 and V is TRBV6-6; D unresolved. The germline V gene has CDR1 MNHNY and CDR2 SVGAGI (reference sequence). The CDR3 length is 13 residues. Trimming stripped 0 bases from V and 6 bases from J, with 6 bases between.